A selection of T cell receptor beta chains follows, all from one sample in a study of T cell responses to AZD1222 COVID-19 vaccine. Method: immunoSEQ multiplex PCR; TCRdb's copy keeps in-frame clones and lacks some. The sample lists 100,000 to 120,000 clones; 87% were seen once. The sequences come from peripheral blood, collected on day 0 of AZD1222 vaccination. The receptors shown here come from an adult in good health. CDR3s include the opening cysteine and the closing phenylalanine or tryptophan. A D gene is named only where the DNA matches it firmly. Where a row states a size, it is once, few, many or the class of an expanded clone; other rows omit it.

V gene: TRBV15
J gene: TRBJ1-2
clone size: NA
D gene: NA
CDR3 protein: CATSSARNRYNYGYTF
CDR3 DNA: TGTGCCACCAGCAGTGCTCGCAACCGTTACAACTATGGCTACACCTTC

V gene: TRBV7-2
J gene: TRBJ2-1
clone size: NA
D gene: NA
CDR3 protein: CASSLGSGAQNIKQFF
CDR3 DNA: TGTGCCAGCAGCTTAGGGTCGGGGGCCCAGAACATAAAGCAGTTCTTC

V gene: TRBV12-3/TRBV12-4
J gene: TRBJ1-1
clone size: NA
D gene: NA
CDR3 protein: CASSFSRGTEAFF
CDR3 DNA: TGTGCCAGCAGTTTCTCGAGGGGCACTGAAGCTTTCTTT

V gene: TRBV24-1
J gene: TRBJ2-7
clone size: NA
D gene: TRBD1
CDR3 protein: CATIPGTATAEQYF
CDR3 DNA: TGTGCCACCATACCCGGGACAGCTACAGCCGAGCAGTACTTC

V gene: TRBV27
J gene: TRBJ2-7
clone size: NA
D gene: NA
CDR3 protein: CASSSGSSYEQYF
CDR3 DNA: TGTGCCAGCAGTTCCGGGAGCTCCTACGAGCAGTACTTC

V gene: TRBV12-3/TRBV12-4
J gene: TRBJ1-6
clone size: NA
D gene: NA
CDR3 protein: CASSRGDNSPLHF
CDR3 DNA: TGTGCCAGCAGTCGGGGAGATAATTCACCCCTCCACTTT

V gene: TRBV5-4
J gene: TRBJ1-2
clone size: NA
D gene: TRBD1
CDR3 protein: CASSLAGQGIRSYTF
CDR3 DNA: TGTGCCAGCAGCTTGGCGGGACAGGGAATCCGCTCCTACACCTTC

V gene: TRBV5-8
J gene: TRBJ1-3
clone size: NA
D gene: NA
CDR3 protein: CASTIARRSAGNTIYF
CDR3 DNA: TGTGCCAGCACGATCGCCCGGCGGAGCGCTGGAAACACCATATATTTT

V gene: TRBV5-6
J gene: TRBJ2-7
clone size: NA
D gene: TRBD1
CDR3 protein: CASSFTGQGSYEQYF
CDR3 DNA: TGTGCCAGCAGCTTTACGGGACAGGGTAGCTACGAGCAGTACTTC

V gene: TRBV29-1
J gene: TRBJ2-7
clone size: NA
D gene: NA
CDR3 protein: CSANGGVPYEQYF
CDR3 DNA: TGCAGCGCCAATGGCGGGGTCCCCTACGAGCAGTACTTC

V gene: TRBV15
J gene: TRBJ2-5
clone size: NA
D gene: NA
CDR3 protein: CATSLGPPDLGGTQYF
CDR3 DNA: TGTGCCACCAGTCTAGGTCCTCCGGACCTGGGGGGGACCCAGTACTTC

V gene: TRBV3-1/TRBV3-2
J gene: TRBJ1-2
clone size: NA
D gene: NA
CDR3 protein: CASSRGRGYTF
CDR3 DNA: TGTGCCAGCAGCCGGGGCCGTGGCTACACCTTC

V gene: TRBV7-3
J gene: TRBJ1-1
clone size: NA
D gene: NA
CDR3 protein: CASSPQMNTEAFF
CDR3 DNA: TGTGCCAGCAGCCCTCAGATGAACACTGAAGCTTTCTTT

V gene: TRBV19
J gene: TRBJ1-6
clone size: NA
D gene: TRBD1
CDR3 protein: CASSIVAGGDSPLHF
CDR3 DNA: TGTGCCAGTAGTATAGTGGCAGGGGGCGATTCACCCCTCCACTTT

V gene: TRBV6-2/TRBV6-3
J gene: TRBJ1-5
clone size: NA
D gene: NA
CDR3 protein: CASSSTGLDQPQHF
CDR3 DNA: TGTGCCAGCAGTTCCACAGGGTTGGATCAGCCCCAGCATTTT

V gene: TRBV29-1
J gene: TRBJ2-7
clone size: NA
D gene: NA
CDR3 protein: CSVETGSPREQYF
CDR3 DNA: TGCAGCGTTGAAACAGGGAGCCCCCGGGAGCAGTACTTC

V gene: TRBV2
J gene: TRBJ2-7
clone size: NA
D gene: TRBD2
CDR3 protein: CASSVKLGGLDPTYEQYF
CDR3 DNA: TGTGCCAGCAGTGTTAAACTTGGGGGACTAGATCCTACCTACGAGCAGTACTTC

V gene: TRBV2
J gene: TRBJ1-4
clone size: NA
D gene: NA
CDR3 protein: CASGASRGVNEKLFF
CDR3 DNA: TGTGCCAGTGGGGCATCCAGGGGAGTCAATGAAAAACTGTTTTTT

V gene: TRBV5-1
J gene: TRBJ1-3
clone size: NA
D gene: TRBD1
CDR3 protein: CASSLGQGDRKGNTIYF
CDR3 DNA: TGCGCCAGCAGCTTGGGCCAAGGGGACAGAAAGGGAAACACCATATATTTT

V gene: TRBV30
J gene: TRBJ1-3
clone size: NA
D gene: NA
CDR3 protein: CAWSVTSGNTIYF
CDR3 DNA: TGTGCCTGGAGTGTAACCTCTGGAAACACCATATATTTT

V gene: TRBV4-1
J gene: TRBJ2-1
clone size: many
D gene: NA
CDR3 protein: CASSQERRDNPFF
CDR3 DNA: TGCGCCAGCAGCCAGGAACGGAGGGATAATCCGTTCTTC

V gene: TRBV27
J gene: TRBJ1-4
clone size: NA
D gene: NA
CDR3 protein: CASSPRPQGREKLFF
CDR3 DNA: TGTGCCAGCAGTCCCCGCCCCCAGGGGAGGGAAAAACTGTTTTTT

V gene: TRBV6-5
J gene: TRBJ1-2
clone size: NA
D gene: NA
CDR3 protein: CASSYRGEYGYTF
CDR3 DNA: TGTGCCAGCAGTTACAGGGGCGAGTATGGCTACACCTTC

V gene: TRBV2
J gene: TRBJ1-6
clone size: NA
D gene: NA
CDR3 protein: CASSERRIHNSPLHF
CDR3 DNA: TGTGCCAGCAGTGAGCGACGGATTCATAATTCACCCCTCCACTTT

V gene: TRBV7-9
J gene: TRBJ1-6
clone size: NA
D gene: NA
CDR3 protein: CASSLEEGHNSPLHF
CDR3 DNA: TGTGCCAGCAGCTTAGAGGAGGGTCATAATTCACCCCTCCACTTT

V gene: TRBV27
J gene: TRBJ1-6
clone size: NA
D gene: NA
CDR3 protein: CASRRGVRADSPLHF
CDR3 DNA: TGTGCCAGCAGGAGAGGGGTCCGGGCTGATTCACCCCTCCACTTT

V gene: TRBV10-2
J gene: TRBJ2-5
clone size: once
D gene: NA
CDR3 protein: CASSVVQETQYF
CDR3 DNA: TGCGCCAGCAGTGTGGTGCAAGAGACCCAGTACTTC

V gene: TRBV4-2
J gene: TRBJ1-4
clone size: NA
D gene: NA
CDR3 protein: CASSSTDGDNEKLFF
CDR3 DNA: TGTGCCAGCAGCTCAACCGACGGAGATAATGAAAAACTGTTTTTT

V gene: TRBV19
J gene: TRBJ1-1
clone size: once
D gene: NA
CDR3 protein: CASSPPGNTEAFF
CDR3 DNA: TGTGCCAGTAGTCCCCCCGGGAACACTGAAGCTTTCTTT

V gene: TRBV11-2
J gene: TRBJ1-2
clone size: NA
D gene: NA
CDR3 protein: CASRRTGGSGYTF
CDR3 DNA: TGTGCCAGCAGACGAACAGGAGGCTCTGGCTACACCTTC

V gene: TRBV9
J gene: TRBJ1-2
clone size: NA
D gene: TRBD1
CDR3 protein: CASSSLTGVGSRYGYTF
CDR3 DNA: TGTGCCAGCAGCTCCCTGACAGGGGTCGGCAGTAGGTATGGCTACACCTTC

V gene: TRBV5-1
J gene: TRBJ1-1
clone size: once
D gene: NA
CDR3 protein: CASSLAAATEAFF
CDR3 DNA: TGCGCCAGCAGCTTGGCGGCAGCCACTGAAGCTTTCTTT

V gene: TRBV5-1
J gene: TRBJ2-1
clone size: NA
D gene: TRBD2
CDR3 protein: CASNYGAGPGEQFF
CDR3 DNA: TGCGCCAGCAACTATGGAGCGGGACCCGGTGAGCAGTTCTTC

V gene: TRBV7-8
J gene: TRBJ2-7
clone size: NA
D gene: TRBD2
CDR3 protein: CASSFSRLAGGPPYEQYF
CDR3 DNA: TGTGCCAGCAGCTTCAGCCGACTAGCGGGGGGGCCGCCCTACGAGCAGTACTTC

V gene: TRBV19
J gene: TRBJ2-1
clone size: NA
D gene: NA
CDR3 protein: CASSKMGSHNEQFF
CDR3 DNA: TGTGCCAGTAGTAAGATGGGATCTCACAATGAGCAGTTCTTC

V gene: TRBV7-3
J gene: TRBJ1-4
clone size: NA
D gene: NA
CDR3 protein: CASSAGGPNEKLFF
CDR3 DNA: TGTGCCAGCAGCGCCGGGGGGCCTAATGAAAAACTGTTTTTT

V gene: TRBV25-1
J gene: TRBJ2-7
clone size: NA
D gene: NA
CDR3 protein: CASSQRGVSYEQYF
CDR3 DNA: TGTGCCAGCAGCCAGAGGGGAGTCTCCTACGAGCAGTACTTC

V gene: TRBV2
J gene: TRBJ2-1
clone size: NA
D gene: NA
CDR3 protein: CASSADAPSYNEQFF
CDR3 DNA: TGTGCCAGCAGTGCGGACGCCCCCTCCTACAATGAGCAGTTCTTC

V gene: TRBV3-1/TRBV3-2
J gene: TRBJ1-1
clone size: few
D gene: NA
CDR3 protein: CASSRGGQGHTEAFF
CDR3 DNA: TGTGCCAGCAGCCGAGGGGGGCAGGGGCACACTGAAGCTTTCTTT

V gene: TRBV27
J gene: TRBJ1-4
clone size: few
D gene: TRBD1
CDR3 protein: CASNGDRGSGKLFF
CDR3 DNA: TGTGCCAGCAACGGGGACAGGGGTTCGGGAAAACTGTTTTTT

V gene: TRBV28
J gene: TRBJ2-2
clone size: few
D gene: NA
CDR3 protein: CASSLSRPNTGELFF
CDR3 DNA: TGTGCCAGCAGTTTATCCCGTCCGAACACCGGGGAGCTGTTTTTT

V gene: TRBV6-2/TRBV6-3
J gene: TRBJ2-5
clone size: NA
D gene: NA
CDR3 protein: CASSLRLEQETQYF
CDR3 DNA: TGTGCCAGCAGTTTACGACTGGAACAAGAGACCCAGTACTTC

V gene: TRBV5-4
J gene: TRBJ2-3
clone size: NA
D gene: NA
CDR3 protein: CASSLGGSATDTQYF
CDR3 DNA: TGTGCCAGCAGCTTGGGCGGTAGCGCCACAGATACGCAGTATTTT

V gene: TRBV6-1
J gene: TRBJ1-5
clone size: NA
D gene: TRBD1
CDR3 protein: CASSDPGQNQPQHF
CDR3 DNA: TGTGCCAGCAGTGACCCGGGACAGAATCAGCCCCAGCATTTT

V gene: TRBV19
J gene: TRBJ1-1
clone size: few
D gene: NA
CDR3 protein: CASSKSATEAFF
CDR3 DNA: TGTGCCAGTAGTAAGTCGGCCACTGAAGCTTTCTTT